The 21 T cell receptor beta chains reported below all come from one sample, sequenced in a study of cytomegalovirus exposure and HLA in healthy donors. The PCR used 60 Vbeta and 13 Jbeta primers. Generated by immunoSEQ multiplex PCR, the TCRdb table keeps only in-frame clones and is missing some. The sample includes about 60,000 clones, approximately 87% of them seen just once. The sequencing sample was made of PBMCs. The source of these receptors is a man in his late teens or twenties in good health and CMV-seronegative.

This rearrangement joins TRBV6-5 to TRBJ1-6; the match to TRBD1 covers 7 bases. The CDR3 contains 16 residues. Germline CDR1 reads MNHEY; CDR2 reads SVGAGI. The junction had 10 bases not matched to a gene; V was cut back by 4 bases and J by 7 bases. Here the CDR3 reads CASSSNTGEWNSPLHF. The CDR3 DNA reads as TGTGCCAGCAGTTCGAACACAGGGGAATGGAATTCACCCCTCCACTTT.

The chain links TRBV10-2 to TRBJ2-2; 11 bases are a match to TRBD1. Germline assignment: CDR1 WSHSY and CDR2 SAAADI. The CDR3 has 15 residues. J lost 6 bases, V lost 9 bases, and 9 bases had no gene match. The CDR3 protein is CASTGTGGLAGELFF. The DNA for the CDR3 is TGCGCCAGTACCGGGACAGGGGGATTAGCCGGGGAGCTGTTTTTT.

The CDR3 loop is CASSWGQGYGGYTF. CDR3 nucleotides: TGTGCCAGCAGTTGGGGACAGGGATATGGTGGCTACACCTTC. The chain recombines TRBV28 with TRBJ1-2; the match to TRBD1 covers 9 bases. Germline CDR1 MDHEN, CDR2 SYDVKM. J lost 7 bases, V lost 4 bases, and 7 bases had no gene match. The CDR3 loop spans 14 amino acids.

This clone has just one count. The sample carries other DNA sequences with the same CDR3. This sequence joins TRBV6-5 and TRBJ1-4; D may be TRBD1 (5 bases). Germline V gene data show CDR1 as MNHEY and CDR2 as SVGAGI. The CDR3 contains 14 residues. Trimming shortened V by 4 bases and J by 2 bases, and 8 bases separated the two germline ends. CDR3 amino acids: CASSSPGTNEKLFF. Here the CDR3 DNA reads TGTGCCAGCAGTTCGCCAGGGACTAATGAAAAACTGTTTTTT.

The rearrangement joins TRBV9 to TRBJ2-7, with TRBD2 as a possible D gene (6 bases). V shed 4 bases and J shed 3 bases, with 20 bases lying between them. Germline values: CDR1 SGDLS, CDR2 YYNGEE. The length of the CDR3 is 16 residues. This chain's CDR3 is CASSSRDGGVGYEQYF. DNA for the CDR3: TGTGCCAGCAGCTCCCGGGATGGAGGGGTAGGCTACGAGCAGTACTTC.

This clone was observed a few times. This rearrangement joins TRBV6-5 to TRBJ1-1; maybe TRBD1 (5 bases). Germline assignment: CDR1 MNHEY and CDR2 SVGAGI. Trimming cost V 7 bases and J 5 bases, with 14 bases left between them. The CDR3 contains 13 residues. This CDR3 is CASTATGVTEAFF. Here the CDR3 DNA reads TGTGCCAGCACCGCAACGGGGGTAACTGAAGCTTTCTTT.

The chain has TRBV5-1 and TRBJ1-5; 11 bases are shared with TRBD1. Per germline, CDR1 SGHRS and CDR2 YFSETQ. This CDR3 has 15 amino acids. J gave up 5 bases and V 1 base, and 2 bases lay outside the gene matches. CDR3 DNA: TGCGCCAGCAGCTTGACGGGACAGGGGGATCAGCCCCAGCATTTT. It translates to CASSLTGQGDQPQHF.

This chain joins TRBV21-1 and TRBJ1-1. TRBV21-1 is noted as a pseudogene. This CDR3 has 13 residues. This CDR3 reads CASSKPSLTEAFF. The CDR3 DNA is TGTGCCAGCAGCAAACCGAGTCTCACTGAAGCTTTCTTT.

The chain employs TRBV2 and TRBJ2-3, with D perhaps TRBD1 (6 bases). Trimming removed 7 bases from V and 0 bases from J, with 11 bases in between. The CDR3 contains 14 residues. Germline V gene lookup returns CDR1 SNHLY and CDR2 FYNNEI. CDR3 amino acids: CASMGAVSTDTQYF. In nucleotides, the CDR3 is TGTGCCAGCATGGGGGCGGTTAGCACAGATACGCAGTATTTT.

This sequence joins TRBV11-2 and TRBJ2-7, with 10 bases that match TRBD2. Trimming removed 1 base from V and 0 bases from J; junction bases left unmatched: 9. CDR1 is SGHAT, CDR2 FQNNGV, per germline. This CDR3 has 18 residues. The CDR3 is CASSLVASGGLSSYEQYF. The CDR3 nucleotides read TGTGCCAGCAGCTTAGTGGCTAGCGGGGGCCTGAGCTCCTACGAGCAGTACTTC.

Here the CDR3 DNA reads TGTGCCAGCAGCGTAGATGTGAGTACCCTATTCGGCTACACCTTC. The encoded protein is CASSVDVSTLFGYTF. V usage is TRBV9 and J usage is TRBJ1-2, with D unclear. Germline V lookup: CDR1 SGDLS, CDR2 YYNGEE. The CDR3 covers 15 residues. Trimming removed 0 bases at V and 8 bases at J, with 17 bases between.

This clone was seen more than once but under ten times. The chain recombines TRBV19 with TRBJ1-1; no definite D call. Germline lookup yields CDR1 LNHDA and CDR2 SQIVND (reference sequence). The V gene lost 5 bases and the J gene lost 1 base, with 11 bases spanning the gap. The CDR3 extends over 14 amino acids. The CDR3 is CASSPKSRNTEAFF. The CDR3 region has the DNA TGTGCCAGTAGTCCCAAGAGTAGGAACACTGAAGCTTTCTTT.

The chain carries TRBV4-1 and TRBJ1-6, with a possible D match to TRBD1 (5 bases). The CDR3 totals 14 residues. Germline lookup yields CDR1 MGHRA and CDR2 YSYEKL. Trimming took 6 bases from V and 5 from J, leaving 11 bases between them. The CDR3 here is CASRGEGNNSPLHF. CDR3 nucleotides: TGCGCCAGCAGAGGGGAGGGAAATAATTCACCCCTCCACTTT.

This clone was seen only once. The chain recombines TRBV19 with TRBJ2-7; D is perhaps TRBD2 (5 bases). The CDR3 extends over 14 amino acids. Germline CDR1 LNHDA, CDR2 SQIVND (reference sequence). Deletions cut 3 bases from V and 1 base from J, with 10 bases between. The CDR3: CASSMDGESYEQYF. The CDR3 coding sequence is TGTGCCAGTAGTATGGACGGGGAATCCTACGAGCAGTACTTC.

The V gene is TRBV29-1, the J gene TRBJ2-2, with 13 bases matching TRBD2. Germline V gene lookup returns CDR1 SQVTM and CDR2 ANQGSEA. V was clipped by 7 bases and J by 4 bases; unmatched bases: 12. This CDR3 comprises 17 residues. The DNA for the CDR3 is TGCAGCGCTCAAAGATCACTAGCGGGGGGGCCCACCGGGGAGCTGTTTTTT. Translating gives CSAQRSLAGGPTGELFF.

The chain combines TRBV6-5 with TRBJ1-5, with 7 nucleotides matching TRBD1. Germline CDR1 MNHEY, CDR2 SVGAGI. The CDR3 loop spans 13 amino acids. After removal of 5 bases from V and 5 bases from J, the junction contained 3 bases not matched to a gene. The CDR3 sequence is CASSRTGDQPQHF. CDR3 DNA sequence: TGTGCCAGCAGTCGGACAGGAGATCAGCCCCAGCATTTT.

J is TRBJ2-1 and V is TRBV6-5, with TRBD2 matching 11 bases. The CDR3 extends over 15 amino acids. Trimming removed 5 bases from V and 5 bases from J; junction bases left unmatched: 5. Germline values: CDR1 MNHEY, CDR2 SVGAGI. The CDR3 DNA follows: TGTGCCAGCAGTGCTAGCGGGGGGCTAAACAATGAGCAGTTCTTC. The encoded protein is CASSASGGLNNEQFF.

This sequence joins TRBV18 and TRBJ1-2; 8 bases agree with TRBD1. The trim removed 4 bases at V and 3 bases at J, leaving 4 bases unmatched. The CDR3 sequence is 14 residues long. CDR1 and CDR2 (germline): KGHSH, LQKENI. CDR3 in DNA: TGTGCCAGCTCACTAGAGGACAGGGACTATGGCTACACCTTC. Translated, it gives CASSLEDRDYGYTF.

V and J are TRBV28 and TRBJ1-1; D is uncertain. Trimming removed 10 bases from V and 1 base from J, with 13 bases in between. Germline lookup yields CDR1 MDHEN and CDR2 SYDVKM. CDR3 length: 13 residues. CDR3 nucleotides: TGTGCCACCAATGGCCGGGGGAACACTGAAGCTTTCTTT. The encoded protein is CATNGRGNTEAFF.

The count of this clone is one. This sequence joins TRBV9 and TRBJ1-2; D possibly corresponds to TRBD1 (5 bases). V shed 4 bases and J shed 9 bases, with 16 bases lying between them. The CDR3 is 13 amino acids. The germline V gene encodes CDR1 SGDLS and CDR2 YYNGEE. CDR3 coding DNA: TGTGCCAGCAGCCAATATCCCAGGGTCCGCTACACCTTC. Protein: CASSQYPRVRYTF.

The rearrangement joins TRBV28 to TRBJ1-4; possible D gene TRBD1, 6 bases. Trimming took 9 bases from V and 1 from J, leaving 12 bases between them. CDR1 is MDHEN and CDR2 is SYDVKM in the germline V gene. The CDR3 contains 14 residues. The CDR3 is CASNIQGTNEKLFF. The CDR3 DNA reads TGTGCCAGTAACATACAGGGAACTAATGAAAAACTGTTTTTT.